This is a list of T cell receptor beta chains from one sample in a study of cytomegalovirus exposure and HLA in healthy donors. Repertoires were generated with immunoSEQ multiplex PCR, while TCRdb's copy carries only in-frame clones and drops some. Its table records roughly 60,000 clones. The source material was PBMCs. Every receptor here comes from a woman aged 18-29 years in good health and CMV-seronegative. CDR3s include the opening cysteine and the closing phenylalanine or tryptophan. D genes are given only for firm matches.

v_call: TRBV4-1
j_call: TRBJ2-1
d_call: NA
cdr3_nt: TGCGCCAGCAGCCAAGCTGACGGCCGGGTGCCCTACAATGAGCAGTTCTTC
cdr3_aa: CASSQADGRVPYNEQFF

v_call: TRBV19
j_call: TRBJ1-1
d_call: TRBD1
cdr3_nt: TGTGCCAGTAGTATAGCGGGACAGGGTGACACTGAAGCTTTCTTT
cdr3_aa: CASSIAGQGDTEAFF

v_call: TRBV6-1
j_call: TRBJ2-7
d_call: NA
cdr3_nt: TGTGCCAGCAGACCCAGAGACAATCCCTACGAGCAGTACTTC
cdr3_aa: CASRPRDNPYEQYF

v_call: TRBV2
j_call: TRBJ1-6
d_call: NA
cdr3_nt: TGTGCCAGCAGTGAAGGTGGCCAGGGTTCACCCCTCCACTTT
cdr3_aa: CASSEGGQGSPLHF

v_call: TRBV30
j_call: TRBJ2-7
d_call: NA
cdr3_nt: TGTGCCTGGAGTCCCCCGCTGGGACTCGAGCAGTACTTC
cdr3_aa: CAWSPPLGLEQYF

v_call: TRBV28
j_call: TRBJ2-7
d_call: NA
cdr3_nt: TGTGCCAGCAGTTTAGCGTTTATCGGTTACGAGCAGTACTTC
cdr3_aa: CASSLAFIGYEQYF

v_call: TRBV28
j_call: TRBJ1-2
d_call: TRBD1
cdr3_nt: TGTGCCAGCAGATACCCCGGGACAGGGGTTGGCTACACCTTC
cdr3_aa: CASRYPGTGVGYTF

v_call: TRBV2
j_call: TRBJ2-2
d_call: NA
cdr3_nt: TGTGCCAGCAGTGACCTTGGACAGCACACCGGGGAGCTGTTTTTT
cdr3_aa: CASSDLGQHTGELFF

v_call: TRBV4-1
j_call: TRBJ1-3
d_call: TRBD1
cdr3_nt: TGCGCCAGCAGCCAATCTGAGGGACAGGGCTTATATTTT
cdr3_aa: CASSQSEGQGLYF

v_call: TRBV19
j_call: TRBJ2-2
d_call: NA
cdr3_nt: TGTGCCAGTAGTTCGGGGTTTACTGGGGAGCTGTTTTTT
cdr3_aa: CASSSGFTGELFF

v_call: TRBV6-1
j_call: TRBJ1-1
d_call: NA
cdr3_nt: TGTGCCATCTGGGGGGTTATGAACACTGAAGCTTTCTTT
cdr3_aa: CAIWGVMNTEAFF

v_call: TRBV9
j_call: TRBJ2-2
d_call: NA
cdr3_nt: TGTGCCAGCAGCGTTGGAGGGAACACCGGGGAGCTGTTTTTT
cdr3_aa: CASSVGGNTGELFF